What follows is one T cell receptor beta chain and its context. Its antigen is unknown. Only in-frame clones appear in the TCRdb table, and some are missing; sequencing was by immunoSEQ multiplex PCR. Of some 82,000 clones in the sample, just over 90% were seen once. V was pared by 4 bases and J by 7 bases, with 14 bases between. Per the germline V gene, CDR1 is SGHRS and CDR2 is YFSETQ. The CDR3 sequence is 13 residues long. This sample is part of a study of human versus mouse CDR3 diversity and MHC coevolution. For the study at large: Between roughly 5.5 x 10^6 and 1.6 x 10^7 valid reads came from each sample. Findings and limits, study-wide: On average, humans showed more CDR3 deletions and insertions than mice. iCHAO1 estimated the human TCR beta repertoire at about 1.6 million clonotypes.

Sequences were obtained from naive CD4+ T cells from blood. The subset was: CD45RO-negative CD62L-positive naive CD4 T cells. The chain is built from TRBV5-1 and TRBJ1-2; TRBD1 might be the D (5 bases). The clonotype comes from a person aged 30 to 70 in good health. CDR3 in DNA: TGCGCCAGCAGCGCCCCGGGCGGGGGTGGCTACACCTTC. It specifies CASSAPGGGGYTF.